This T cell receptor beta chain emerged from a study of T cells in Graves' hyperthyroidism and ophthalmopathy. Study background: Before any treatment, at initial diagnosis, peripheral blood was collected.

V was shortened by 3 bases and J by 5 bases, with 10 bases between the two germline ends. CDR1 and CDR2 from the germline V gene are KGHSH and LQKENI. This CDR3 region has 13 residues. From RNA transcripts, TCR beta CDR3 regions were amplified. HTBI primers were used for first-round RT-PCR of the TCR CDR3. TCRdb itself ran the multiplex PCR reads through MiXCR, one entry per CDR3 protein. Seen here are fewer than 450,000 distinct CDR3 sequences, approximately 18% observed once, and the top ten hold more than 30%. Regarding the study as a whole: Stable hyperthyroidism was separated from ophthalmopathy by a model based on 13 V-J features. Before onset, by a median of about seven months, the model predicted ophthalmopathy.

This clonotype came up once. Its antigen remains unknown. V gene TRBV18 combines with J gene TRBJ2-5; D unclear. The clonotype comes from a woman in her 30s with Graves' hyperthyroidism that later progressed to Graves' ophthalmopathy. The source material was blood. DNA of the CDR3: TGTGCCAGCTCACCGGGAAGGGATGAGACCCAGTACTTC. The encoded protein is CASSPGRDETQYF.